The 6 T cell receptor beta chains listed next were all sequenced from one sample in a study of OX40 agonist ivuxolimab in advanced cancers. The assay was immunoSEQ multiplex PCR, and TCRdb's table has in-frame clones only and misses some. Of tens of thousands of clones in the sample, roughly 90% were seen once. The starting material was CD4+ or CD8+ T cells sorted from blood, obtained in a trial of the OX40 agonist ivuxolimab. The receptors originated from an adult with an advanced solid tumor such as melanoma, head and neck, liver or kidney cancer.

The gene calls are TRBV19 and TRBJ1-6; D unresolved. The germline V and J ends were trimmed by 4 bases and 10 bases, with 14 bases remaining between them. Germline CDR1 LNHDA, CDR2 SQIVND (reference sequence). The CDR3 contains 14 residues. The DNA for the CDR3 is TGTGCCAGTAGTAGCCGGGCCACCACATCACCCCTCCACTTT. Protein: CASSSRATTSPLHF.

The V gene is TRBV7-9, the J gene TRBJ2-7, with D tentatively TRBD1 or TRBD2 (5 bases each). V lost 5 bases, J lost 1 base, and 12 bases lay in between. Per germline, CDR1 SEHNR and CDR2 FQNEAQ (reference sequence). The CDR3 length is 14 residues. DNA for the CDR3: TGTGCCAGCAGCCTGGGGCGGGCATCCTACGAGCAGTACTTC. Translating it yields CASSLGRASYEQYF.

This clone was seen a few times. This chain connects TRBV29-1 to TRBJ1-5; D remains unclear. V was cut by 4 bases and J by 6 bases, with 4 bases left in between. The CDR3 runs 10 residues. Germline CDR1 reads SQVTM; CDR2 reads ANQGSEA. For the CDR3, the DNA is TGCAGCGTTGGGAGTCAGCCCCAGCATTTT. Translated: CSVGSQPQHF.

This chain uses TRBV5-1 with TRBJ1-1; 12 bases are shared with TRBD1. Germline V gene lookup returns CDR1 SGHRS and CDR2 YFSETQ. The CDR3 is made up of 15 amino acids. J lost 4 bases, V lost 4 bases, and 5 bases had no gene match. CDR3 residues: CASSPGTGGGTEAFF. In DNA form, the CDR3 reads TGCGCCAGCAGCCCGGGGACAGGGGGCGGCACTGAAGCTTTCTTT. Based on the CDR3 plus reference TRBV5-1 and TRBJ1-1, the full variable domain is KAGVTQTPRYLIKTRGQQVTLSCSPISGHRSVSWYQQTPGQGLQFLFEYFSETQRNKGNFPGRFSGRQFSNSRSEMNVSTLELGDSALYLCASSPGTGGGTEAFFGQGTRLTVV.

The chain uses TRBV6-1 and TRBJ2-7; D is perhaps TRBD1 (6 bases). The CDR3 spans 16 residues. V lost 2 bases and J 3 bases, leaving 17 bases between the germline ends. Per germline, CDR1 MNHNS and CDR2 SASEGT. CDR3 protein: CASSESVGQSNYEQYF. CDR3 DNA sequence: TGTGCCAGCAGTGAAAGTGTCGGACAGAGCAACTACGAGCAGTACTTC.

V is TRBV28 and J is TRBJ1-1, with D possibly TRBD1 on 5 matching bases. The germline V gene encodes CDR1 MDHEN and CDR2 SYDVKM. V lost 0 bases and J 4 bases, leaving 12 bases between the germline ends. CDR3 length: 15 residues. The CDR3 loop reads CASSLWRGGSTEAFF. The DNA for the CDR3 is TGTGCCAGCAGTTTATGGAGGGGAGGAAGCACTGAAGCTTTCTTT.